The 16 T cell receptor beta chains given below trace back to one sample, sequenced in a study of blood T cell repertoires in COVID-19. Profiled with immunoSEQ multiplex PCR; TCRdb holds only in-frame clones, not every one. The profile shows roughly 120,000 clones, 80% to 90% of them singletons. Sequencing was performed on peripheral blood. These receptors were collected from a man between 65 and 85 years old who had recovered from COVID-19.

Comments on this clone: Other DNA sequences in this sample translate to the same CDR3. The chain links TRBV5-5 to TRBJ2-3, with D possibly matching TRBD1 (6 bases). Germline values: CDR1 SGHKS, CDR2 YYEKEE (reference sequence). The CDR3 is 14 amino acids. Trimming left V 4 bases short and J 2 bases short, with 11 bases between. The CDR3 reads CASSPGQHTDTQYF. Here the CDR3 DNA reads TGTGCCAGCAGCCCAGGACAGCACACAGATACGCAGTATTTT. Using reference TRBV5-5 and TRBJ2-3 for the parts outside the CDR3, the full variable domain is DAGVTQSPTHLIKTRGQQVTLRCSPISGHKSVSWYQQVLGQGPQFIFQYYEKEERGRGNFPDRFSARQFPNYSSELNVNALLLGDSALYLCASSPGQHTDTQYFGPGTRLTVL.

This clone showed up just once. This chain joins TRBV3-1 (or the pseudogene TRBV3-2) and TRBJ1-2; tentative D call: TRBD1 (5 bases). There are 13 residues in the CDR3. With 8 bases removed from V and 4 bases from J, the gap between germline ends came to 14 bases. Germline V gene sequence: CDR1 LGHDT, CDR2 YNNKEL (reference sequence). The CDR3 DNA reads TGTGCCAGCGGGGGGGAGCAACCCTATGGCTACACCTTC. Its translation: CASGGEQPYGYTF.

This chain uses TRBV7-9 with TRBJ2-7, with unresolved D. The V and J ends lost 0 bases and 1 base respectively, with 7 bases between them. The germline CDR1 and CDR2 sequences are SEHNR and FQNEAQ (reference sequence). The CDR3 consists of 14 residues. CDR3 bases: TGTGCCAGCAGCTTAGCAGCGTTATCCTACGAGCAGTACTTC. Protein: CASSLAALSYEQYF.

The chain joins TRBV29-1 to TRBJ2-1, with 7 bases matching TRBD1. CDR1 SQVTM and CDR2 ANQGSEA come from the germline V gene. The V and J ends lost 5 bases and 7 bases, in that order; junction bases with no gene match: 5. The CDR3 is 12 amino acids. The CDR3 region has the DNA TGCAGCGTTCAACTACAGGGGAATGAGCAGTTCTTC. Encoded protein: CSVQLQGNEQFF.

This rearrangement joins TRBV5-6 to TRBJ2-7; D might be TRBD1 (6 bases). Germline CDR1 reads SGHDT; CDR2 reads YYEEEE. Trimming took 4 bases from V and 2 from J, leaving 19 bases between them. The CDR3 contains 16 residues. This CDR3 reads CASSQGAGTLTYEQYF. Here the CDR3 DNA reads TGTGCCAGCAGCCAGGGCGCAGGGACACTAACCTACGAGCAGTACTTC.

This rearrangement joins TRBV18 to TRBJ2-5; 8 bases agree with TRBD1. V trimming: 4 bases; J trimming: 1 base; junction bases outside the gene matches: 8. CDR1 and CDR2 from the germline V gene are KGHSH and LQKENI. The CDR3 covers 16 residues. The CDR3 DNA reads TGTGCCAGCTCACTAGGACAGGGAGTTGGCCAAGAGACCCAGTACTTC. Its translation is CASSLGQGVGQETQYF.

The chain is built from TRBV19 and TRBJ2-7; D is uncertain. V shed 0 bases and J shed 7 bases, with 19 bases lying between them. Germline V CDR1 and CDR2: LNHDA, SQIVND (reference sequence). CDR3 length: 16 residues. The CDR3 region has the DNA TGTGCCAGTAGTATAGATCTAAGTTTGGGCTTGGGTGAGCAGTACTTC. This translates into CASSIDLSLGLGEQYF.

This chain joins TRBV7-3 and TRBJ1-1; 9 bases are a match to TRBD1. This CDR3 spans 14 amino acids. The germline V gene has CDR1 SGHTA and CDR2 FQGTGA. With 4 bases clipped from V and 5 bases from J, the junction kept 5 bases outside the gene matches. In DNA, the CDR3 is TGTGCCAGCAGCTCGGGACAGGGTCAGACTGAAGCTTTCTTT. It codes for CASSSGQGQTEAFF.

The genes are TRBV3-1 (or the pseudogene TRBV3-2) and TRBJ1-1, with D perhaps TRBD1 (5 bases). The CDR3 contains 14 residues. V was cut by 4 bases and J by 6 bases, with 15 bases left in between. Germline values: CDR1 LGHDT, CDR2 YNNKEL (reference sequence). The CDR3 bases are TGTGCCAGCAGCCGACTCGGGGGAATCCCTGAAGCTTTCTTT. This sequence encodes CASSRLGGIPEAFF.

The sample holds one count of this clone. This rearrangement joins TRBV12-2 to TRBJ2-5; the table names TRBD2, a call not compared with the DNA. TRBV12-2 is given as a pseudogene. The CDR3 spans 17 residues. In DNA, the CDR3 is TGTGCAAGTCGCTTAGTCTATCCGGGAGGTTTCCAAGAGACCCAGTACTTC. It is translated as CASRLVYPGGFQETQYF.

The CDR3 loop is CASSLSTVTEAFF. For the CDR3, the DNA is TGTGCCAGCAGCTTATCAACGGTCACTGAAGCTTTCTTT. The chain couples TRBV7-3 to TRBJ1-1, with D unclear. This CDR3 has 13 amino acids. The V gene's germline CDR1 is SGHTA and CDR2 FQGTGA. The V end lost 2 bases, the J end lost 4 bases, and 8 bases lay between the germline ends.

The chain links TRBV30 to TRBJ2-1; 10 bases are shared with TRBD2. The V gene's germline CDR1 is GTSNPN and CDR2 SVGIG (reference sequence). Trimming at V came to 4 bases and at J to 9 bases, leaving 12 bases not matched to a gene. The length of the CDR3 is 15 residues. The CDR3 reads CAWTSGGILTGEQFF. For the CDR3, the DNA is TGTGCCTGGACTAGCGGGGGAATCCTTACCGGTGAGCAGTTCTTC.

This chain uses TRBV7-3 with TRBJ1-2; D unresolved. Germline V gene lookup returns CDR1 SGHTA and CDR2 FQGTGA. V was shortened by 0 bases and J by 2 bases, with 10 bases between the two germline ends. The CDR3 spans 15 residues. The CDR3 here is CASSLTPGLNYGYTF. The DNA of the CDR3 is TGTGCCAGCAGCTTAACACCGGGTTTAAACTATGGCTACACCTTC. Drawing the rest from reference TRBV7-3 and TRBJ1-2, the complete variable domain is GAGVSQTPSNKVTEKGKYVELRCDPISGHTALYWYRQSLGQGPEFLIYFQGTGAADDSGLPNDRFFAVRPEGSVSTLKIQRTERGDSAVYLCASSLTPGLNYGYTFGSGTRLTVV.

The J gene is TRBJ2-1, the V gene TRBV3-1 (or the pseudogene TRBV3-2); D is unclear. The germline gives CDR1 LGHDT, CDR2 YNNKEL (reference sequence). The CDR3 runs 16 residues. V was shortened by 1 base and J by 1 base, with 11 bases between the two germline ends. CDR3 sequence (DNA): TGTGCCAGCAGCCAAGCTACCCAAACGTCCTACAATGAGCAGTTCTTC. Translated: CASSQATQTSYNEQFF.

The J gene is TRBJ1-6, the V gene TRBV5-1; weak D call: TRBD1 (5 bases). Trimming removed 0 bases from V and 7 bases from J, with 11 bases in between. CDR3 length: 15 amino acids. The germline V gene encodes CDR1 SGHRS and CDR2 YFSETQ. The DNA of the CDR3 is TGCGCCAGCAGCTTGGCAGGCAAGGGGAATTCACCCCTCCACTTT. The encoded protein is CASSLAGKGNSPLHF. The entire variable domain, with the rest obtained from reference TRBV5-1 and TRBJ1-6, is as follows: KAGVTQTPRYLIKTRGQQVTLSCSPISGHRSVSWYQQTPGQGLQFLFEYFSETQRNKGNFPGRFSGRQFSNSRSEMNVSTLELGDSALYLCASSLAGKGNSPLHFGNGTRLTVT.

This sequence joins TRBV19 and TRBJ1-5, with a possible D match to TRBD1 (6 bases). Germline V gives CDR1 LNHDA, CDR2 SQIVND (reference sequence). The V gene lost 11 bases and the J gene lost 1 base, with 15 bases spanning the gap. This CDR3 comprises 14 residues. This chain's CDR3 is CASSWGLSNQPQHF. The CDR3 DNA reads as TGTGCCTCCAGCTGGGGGCTAAGCAATCAGCCCCAGCATTTT.